Following are 24 T cell receptor beta chains from one sample sequenced in a study of spatial heterogeneity in lung cancer (dated by TCRdb to about 2019). The sample's time point, from its label and the paper: sample taken at primary tumor resection. TCR sequencing used whole RNA extracted from tumor and nontumor lung tissue, or from cryopreserved PBMC samples, without cell sorting. The library was built by means of 5' RACE. Sequencing took place on a NextSeq 500. TCRdb passed the public sequencing reads through fastp at Q25 and MiXCR, retaining productive beta sequences. When rows share a CDR3 protein, they turn into one entry using the most common DNA and genes. This sample comprises 80,000 to 95,000 distinct CDR3 sequences, over 8.5% of them detected only once. Of the sample, 6.9% falls within the top ten clones. This specimen was PBMCs, taken at surgery. The receptors shown here come from a male donor with early-stage non-small cell lung cancer.

The CDR3 region has the DNA TGCGCCAGCAGCTTGGACGGGCTCCTCACAGATACGCAGTATTTT. This gives the protein CASSLDGLLTDTQYF. The chain couples TRBV5-1 to TRBJ2-3; D call uncertain. Trimming took off 0 bases at V and 2 bases at J, with 10 bases between the two ends. CDR1 is SGHRS, CDR2 YFSETQ, per germline. This CDR3 is built from 15 residues. Filled out from reference TRBV5-1 and TRBJ2-3, the complete variable domain reads KAGVTQTPRYLIKTRGQQVTLSCSPISGHRSVSWYQQTPGQGLQFLFEYFSETQRNKGNFPGRFSGRQFSNSRSEMNVSTLELGDSALYLCASSLDGLLTDTQYFGPGTRLTVL.

The chain recombines TRBV5-1 with TRBJ2-7; D tentatively reads TRBD1 or TRBD2 (5 bases each). V lost 2 bases to trimming and J lost 3 bases, with 9 bases between them. The CDR3 sequence is 13 residues long. Germline V gene lookup returns CDR1 SGHRS and CDR2 YFSETQ. CDR3 in amino acids: CASSFGTLYEQYF. The CDR3 DNA reads TGCGCCAGCAGCTTCGGGACGCTCTACGAGCAGTACTTC.

The chain joins TRBV7-3 to TRBJ2-5, with TRBD2 matching over 14 bases. The CDR3 loop spans 13 amino acids. Looked up from germline, CDR1 is SGHTA and CDR2 is FQGTGA. Germline trimming cut 5 bases from V and 9 bases from J; bases unmatched to any gene: 2. DNA for the CDR3: TGTGCCAGCAGCCAGACTAGCGGGGGGGCCCAGTACTTC. It encodes CASSQTSGGAQYF.

This clonotype occurred many times. The chain employs TRBV20-1 and TRBJ1-6; TRBD1 matches 8 bases. With 1 base clipped from V and 3 bases from J, the junction kept 2 bases outside the gene matches. This CDR3 has 15 residues. Germline CDR1 and CDR2: DFQATT and SNEGSKA (reference sequence). In DNA, the CDR3 is TGCAGTGCTAGAGTTGGACAGGGCTATAATTCACCCCTCCACTTT. The encoded protein is CSARVGQGYNSPLHF.

This clonotype came up many times. The chain recombines TRBV5-1 with TRBJ2-7; 7 nucleotides line up with TRBD1. The J segment lost 5 bases and the V segment lost 0 bases, leaving 5 bases of the junction unmatched. CDR1 and CDR2 (germline): SGHRS, YFSETQ. The CDR3 spans 14 residues. Here the CDR3 reads CASSLGQGHDEQYF. The CDR3 DNA reads as TGCGCCAGCAGCTTGGGACAGGGCCACGACGAGCAGTACTTC.

CDR3: CASSEAPDRVHEQYF. CDR3 bases: TGTGCCAGCAGTGAAGCTCCGGACAGGGTCCACGAGCAGTACTTC. V is TRBV2 and J is TRBJ2-7; 8 bases line up with TRBD1. V gave up 0 bases and J gave up 5 bases; unmatched junction bases: 6. CDR3 size: 15 residues. CDR1 is SNHLY, CDR2 FYNNEI, per germline. Full variable domain (outside the CDR3, taken from reference TRBV2 and TRBJ2-7): EPEVTQTPSHQVTQMGQEVILRCVPISNHLYFYWYRQILGQKVEFLVSFYNNEISEKSEIFDDQFSVERPDGSNFTLKIRSTKLEDSAMYFCASSEAPDRVHEQYFGPGTRLTVT.

In this sample, this clonotype turned up many times. The J gene is TRBJ2-1, the V gene TRBV29-1; possibly TRBD2 for D (6 bases). V lost 7 bases and J lost 9, with 13 bases in between. The V gene's germline CDR1 is SQVTM and CDR2 ANQGSEA. The CDR3 totals 11 residues. CDR3 DNA sequence: TGCAGCGCACACCGGGGAGGTGAGCAGTTCTTC. Protein product: CSAHRGGEQFF.

Points on this clonotype: A read error is possible here, since a much larger clone lies one base away. The rearrangement joins TRBV19 to TRBJ2-7, with 8 nucleotides matching TRBD2. Trimming removed 5 bases from V and 2 bases from J; junction bases left unmatched: 8. The CDR3 is 15 amino acids. Germline CDR1 reads LNHDA; CDR2 reads SQIVND (reference sequence). Written as DNA, the CDR3 is TGTGCCAGTAGTTCACCGGGACTAGAGACCTACGAGCAGTACTTC. It translates to CASSSPGLETYEQYF.

Comment on this clonotype: One junction end disagrees with the germline gene, perhaps due to a read error. V is TRBV20-1 and J is TRBJ2-4; D perhaps matches TRBD2 (5 bases). The CDR3 contains 14 residues. CDR1 is DFQATT, CDR2 SNEGSKA, per germline (reference sequence). CDR3 nucleotide sequence: TGCGGTGCTAGAGATCCCGGGATAAGGGACATTCAGTACTTC. It is translated as CGARDPGIRDIQYF.

This clonotype was counted a few times. The rearrangement joins TRBV5-1 to TRBJ1-1, with 7 bases fitting TRBD1. CDR3 length equals 14 residues. Germline V lookup: CDR1 SGHRS, CDR2 YFSETQ. The trim removed 3 bases at V and 2 bases at J, leaving 4 bases unmatched. CDR3 region: CASSWDRFNTEAFF. The DNA for the CDR3 is TGCGCCAGCAGCTGGGACAGATTCAACACTGAAGCTTTCTTT. Full variable domain (outside the CDR3, taken from reference TRBV5-1 and TRBJ1-1): KAGVTQTPRYLIKTRGQQVTLSCSPISGHRSVSWYQQTPGQGLQFLFEYFSETQRNKGNFPGRFSGRQFSNSRSEMNVSTLELGDSALYLCASSWDRFNTEAFFGQGTRLTVV.

This clonotype occurred a few times. This chain links TRBV6-5 with TRBJ2-7; D possibly matches TRBD1 or TRBD2 (5 bases each). CDR1 is MNHEY and CDR2 is SVGAGI in the germline V gene. The ends were cut back, 6 bases at V and 3 bases at J, with 12 bases in the middle. This CDR3 is built from 13 residues. CDR3 sequence reads: CASRRDGFYEQYF. Here the CDR3 DNA reads TGTGCCAGCAGACGGGACGGATTCTACGAGCAGTACTTC.

The table lists this clonotype with a few counts. The CDR3 region has the DNA TGTGCCAGCAGTTTATGGGGTCAAGAGACCCAGTACTTC. It translates to CASSLWGQETQYF. This chain links TRBV12-3 or TRBV12-4 with TRBJ2-5; D remains ambiguous. Between the trimmed V and J ends, which lost 2 bases and 2 bases, there was a span of 6 bases. This CDR3 has 13 amino acids.

In this sample, this clonotype turned up a few times. CDR3 bases: TGCGCCAGCAGCCCCCGACAGAAGGCCCACGAGCAGTACTTC. Amino acid sequence: CASSPRQKAHEQYF. The chain joins TRBV5-1 to TRBJ2-7, with a possible D match to TRBD1 (5 bases). Trimming cost V 4 bases and J 5 bases, with 16 bases left between them. Germline V gives CDR1 SGHRS, CDR2 YFSETQ. There are 14 residues in the CDR3.

This clonotype was observed many times. The chain uses TRBV5-1 and TRBJ2-2; D uncertain. V lost 1 base to trimming and J lost 4 bases, with 8 bases between them. CDR3 length: 14 amino acids. In germline, CDR1 is SGHRS, CDR2 YFSETQ. CDR3 coding DNA: TGCGCCAGCAGCTTGTCGTCTCCCACCGGGGAGCTGTTTTTT. Its protein product is CASSLSSPTGELFF.

In its sample, this clonotype was seen a few times. DNA of the CDR3: TGTGCCAGCAGCAGCTCACAGCGTACAGATACGCAGTATTTT. Encoded protein: CASSSSQRTDTQYF. This chain uses TRBV7-2 with TRBJ2-3; no reliable D call. The V gene lost 5 bases and the J gene lost 3 bases, with 12 bases spanning the gap. CDR1 is SGHTA, CDR2 FQGNSA, per germline. The CDR3 loop spans 14 amino acids. Variable domain in full (rest from reference TRBV7-2 and TRBJ2-3): GAGVSQSPSNKVTEKGKDVELRCDPISGHTALYWYRQSLGQGLEFLIYFQGNSAPDKSGLPSDRFSAERTGGSVSTLTIQRTQQEDSAVYLCASSSSQRTDTQYFGPGTRLTVL.

This clonotype was counted ten times or more. The genes are TRBV5-6 and TRBJ1-1; possibly TRBD1 for D (5 bases). Trimming shortened V by 1 base and J by 4 bases, and 17 bases separated the two germline ends. Looked up from germline, CDR1 is SGHDT and CDR2 is YYEEEE. There are 16 residues in the CDR3. The CDR3 region is CASSLWGSGLSTEAFF. The CDR3 DNA follows: TGTGCCAGCAGCTTGTGGGGGAGTGGCCTGAGCACTGAAGCTTTCTTT.

This clonotype was seen only a few times. The CDR3 region has the DNA TGTGCCAGCAGTCCTAGTTACCAAGAGACCCAGTACTTC. Translated: CASSPSYQETQYF. The chain combines TRBV6-2 or TRBV6-3 with TRBJ2-5; D ambiguous. Trimming took off 5 bases at V and 0 bases at J, with 7 bases between the two ends. CDR1 and CDR2 from the germline V gene are MNHEY and SVGEGT. The CDR3 has 13 amino acids.

Worth noting for this clonotype: With a much larger clone just one base away, this may be a read error. The chain employs TRBV7-2 and TRBJ2-2; D remains ambiguous. CDR1 SGHTA and CDR2 FQGNSA come from the germline V gene. The CDR3 has 14 residues. V gave up 5 bases and J gave up 0 bases, with 7 bases separating them. CDR3 amino acids: CASSPRANTGELFF. The CDR3 coding sequence is TGTGCCAGCAGCCCCCGCGCGAACACCGGGGAGCTGTTTTTT.

This clonotype appeared many times. This chain uses TRBV20-1 with TRBJ1-3; possibly TRBD1 for D (5 bases). The CDR3 spans 14 residues. Germline lookup yields CDR1 DFQATT and CDR2 SNEGSKA (reference sequence). Between the trimmed V and J ends, which lost 0 bases and 2 bases, there was a span of 8 bases. The CDR3 reads CSARDRRAGNTIYF. The CDR3 region has the DNA TGCAGTGCTAGAGATCGCAGGGCTGGAAACACCATATATTTT.

J is TRBJ2-4 and V is TRBV4-2, with D perhaps matching TRBD2 (6 bases). Germline V gene sequence: CDR1 LGHNA, CDR2 YNFKEQ. This CDR3 has 16 amino acids. The germline V and J ends were trimmed by 0 bases and 0 bases, with 9 bases remaining between them. CDR3 nucleotide sequence: TGTGCCAGCAGCCAAGAAGCGGGCTTAGCCAAAAACATTCAGTACTTC. It encodes CASSQEAGLAKNIQYF.

V usage is TRBV5-4 and J usage is TRBJ2-4; the D gene is possibly TRBD1 (6 bases). This CDR3 comprises 14 residues. Trimming stripped 4 bases from V and 2 bases from J, with 10 bases between. Germline-derived CDR1 and CDR2 are SGHNT and YYREEE (reference sequence). CDR3 DNA sequence: TGTGCCAGCAGCCACCGGGACACCAAAAACATTCAGTACTTC. This encodes CASSHRDTKNIQYF.

In this sample, this clonotype turned up a few times. This chain joins TRBV7-3 and TRBJ2-2; D is possibly TRBD1 (5 bases). V lost 2 bases and J lost 0, with 13 bases in between. The germline CDR1 and CDR2 sequences are SGHTA and FQGTGA. The CDR3 loop spans 17 amino acids. CDR3 residues: CASSLPGRGTNTGELFF. The CDR3 DNA reads TGTGCCAGCAGCTTACCAGGGCGCGGAACGAACACCGGGGAGCTGTTTTTT.

In its sample, this clonotype was seen a few times. The chain uses TRBV11-2 and TRBJ2-3; 12 bases match TRBD2. This CDR3 has 15 amino acids. With 1 base clipped from V and 4 bases from J, the junction kept 0 bases outside the gene matches. CDR1 and CDR2 from the germline V gene are SGHAT and FQNNGV. The CDR3 loop reads CASSLGLAGADTQYF. The CDR3 nucleotides read TGTGCCAGCAGCTTAGGACTAGCGGGAGCAGATACGCAGTATTTT.

V is TRBV3-1 and J is TRBJ1-1; D unclear. The CDR3 has 14 residues. V lost 4 bases, J lost 5 bases, and 14 bases lay in between. The germline gives CDR1 LGHDT, CDR2 YNNKEL (reference sequence). The CDR3 reads CASSPKTGGTEAFF. CDR3 nucleotides: TGTGCCAGCAGCCCCAAAACGGGCGGAACTGAAGCTTTCTTT.